What follows are 24 T cell receptor beta chains derived from one specimen sequenced in a study of cytomegalovirus exposure and HLA in healthy donors (dated by TCRdb to about 2017). Library generation was performed with the immunoSEQ multiplex PCR assay. The multiplex PCR relied on a mix of 60 forward primers for TCR Vbeta segments and 13 reverse primers for TCR Jbeta segments. TCRdb mirrors the immuneACCESS table, restricted to in-frame sequences. Some clones are absent from its copies; in checked studies, under half trace to an unresolved V gene, and the reason for the others is unknown. Here the sample has 95,000 to 150,000 clones; around 77% occur a single time. Jointly, the top ten make up roughly 12% of the sample. Sequencing used PBMCs. The source of these receptors is a woman between 40 and 50 years old in good health and CMV-seropositive.

The chain combines TRBV28 with TRBJ1-5, with TRBD1 matching over 8 bases. The germline gives CDR1 MDHEN, CDR2 SYDVKM. The CDR3 is 16 residues long. Unmatched junction bases numbered 6, after V lost 3 bases and J lost 2 bases. The CDR3 reads CASSFPGGLGNQPQHF. CDR3 in DNA: TGTGCCAGCAGTTTTCCAGGGGGCCTCGGCAATCAGCCCCAGCATTTT.

This clone was detected only once. This chain uses TRBV28 with TRBJ1-5; D gene ambiguous. The CDR3 is 16 residues long. Trimming took off 5 bases at V and 1 base at J, with 15 bases between the two ends. Germline values: CDR1 MDHEN, CDR2 SYDVKM. CDR3 DNA sequence: TGTGCCAGCAGTCCCGATGCAGTTTGGAGCAATCAGCCCCAGCATTTT. It specifies CASSPDAVWSNQPQHF.

Only one count was recorded for this clone. This chain uses TRBV9 with TRBJ2-7, with D perhaps TRBD2 (6 bases). In germline, CDR1 is SGDLS, CDR2 YYNGEE. The CDR3 is made up of 14 amino acids. Trimming took off 3 bases at V and 5 bases at J, with 15 bases between the two ends. CDR3 coding DNA: TGTGCCAGCAGCGGCCCCCCCGGGGGAGACGAGCAGTACTTC. Translating gives CASSGPPGGDEQYF.

The rearrangement links TRBV21-1 to TRBJ1-1; the table's D gene call, TRBD1, was not cross checked with the DNA. TRBV21-1 is recorded as a pseudogene. This CDR3 has 17 amino acids. The CDR3 coding sequence is TGTGCCAGCAGCACCCTAGGACAGGGAGACACGATGGCTGAAGCTTTCTTT. This codes for CASSTLGQGDTMAEAFF.

This clone turned up a few times. The rearrangement joins TRBV19 to TRBJ1-5, with TRBD1 identical over 12 bases. This CDR3 region has 15 residues. The junction had 5 bases not matched to a gene; V was cut back by 5 bases and J by 6 bases. The germline V gene encodes CDR1 LNHDA and CDR2 SQIVND (reference sequence). The CDR3 bases are TGTGCCAGTAGTGCCGGGACAGGGGGCTCTCAGCCCCAGCATTTT. Amino acid sequence: CASSAGTGGSQPQHF. The full variable domain, its missing parts supplied by reference TRBV19 and TRBJ1-5, is DGGITQSPKYLFRKEGQNVTLSCEQNLNHDAMYWYRQDPGQGLRLIYYSQIVNDFQKGDIAEGYSVSREKKESFPLTVTSAQKNPTAFYLCASSAGTGGSQPQHFGDGTRLSIL.

The genes are TRBV27 and TRBJ2-3; TRBD2 agrees at 13 bases. CDR3 length: 17 amino acids. Germline V gene lookup returns CDR1 MNHEY and CDR2 SMNVEV (reference sequence). V dropped 4 bases and J dropped 5; count of bases not matched to a gene: 9. The CDR3 region has the DNA TGTGCCAGCAGTTCCGGACTAGCGGGAGCATATAAAGATACGCAGTATTTT. Translating gives CASSSGLAGAYKDTQYF.

CDR3 sequence reads: CASSYGQGANYGYTF. CDR3 nucleotide sequence: TGCGCCAGCAGCTATGGACAGGGGGCAAACTATGGCTACACCTTC. The chain carries TRBV4-1 and TRBJ1-2; 11 bases line up with TRBD1. Germline CDR1 and CDR2: MGHRA and YSYEKL. Germline trimming cut 5 bases from V and 2 bases from J; bases unmatched to any gene: 4. This CDR3 spans 15 amino acids.

This chain joins TRBV21-1 and TRBJ2-7; no check of the table's D call, TRBD2, against the DNA was made. TRBV21-1 is reported as a pseudogene. The length of the CDR3 is 11 residues. CDR3 residues: CASSIRSEQYF. The CDR3 DNA reads as TGTGCCAGCAGCATCCGGAGCGAGCAGTACTTC.

For this clone: Other DNA sequences in the same sample also yield this CDR3. The chain carries TRBV20-1 and TRBJ2-7; D gene ambiguous. Germline V gene sequence: CDR1 DFQATT, CDR2 SNEGSKA (reference sequence). The CDR3 is 11 amino acids. V was cut by 3 bases and J by 2 bases, with 5 bases left in between. The CDR3 sequence: CSASLAYEQYF. CDR3 nucleotide sequence: TGCAGTGCTAGTCTAGCCTACGAGCAGTACTTC.

The chain uses TRBV6-1 and TRBJ2-1; 8 nucleotides line up with TRBD1. The ends lost 5 bases at V and 6 bases at J; junction bases unmatched: 9. Per germline, CDR1 MNHNS and CDR2 SASEGT. The CDR3 has 15 residues. In DNA form, the CDR3 reads TGTGCCAGCAGTCACGGACAGGGAGGCGGCAATGAGCAGTTCTTC. Translating gives CASSHGQGGGNEQFF.

The chain recombines TRBV7-9 with TRBJ1-1; 9 positions agree with TRBD1. Germline values: CDR1 SEHNR, CDR2 FQNEAQ (reference sequence). V trimming: 8 bases; J trimming: 4 bases; junction bases outside the gene matches: 17. The CDR3 consists of 17 residues. CDR3 sequence: CASLTPGQGMISTEAFF. CDR3 DNA sequence: TGTGCCAGCCTAACCCCGGGACAGGGCATGATATCCACTGAAGCTTTCTTT.

There are a few counts of this clone. Additional DNA sequences in this sample encode the identical CDR3. The rearrangement links TRBV5-8 to TRBJ2-7, with D possibly matching TRBD2 (7 bases). The V end was cut by 2 bases, the J end by 3 bases, with 12 bases between. In germline, CDR1 is SGHTS, CDR2 YDEGEE. The CDR3 spans 14 residues. The CDR3, as DNA: TGTGCCAGCAGCTTCATCGGGGGGCTCTACGAGCAGTACTTC. Protein: CASSFIGGLYEQYF.

J is TRBJ1-1 and V is TRBV30; D gene ambiguous. The V gene's germline CDR1 is GTSNPN and CDR2 SVGIG (reference sequence). V was clipped by 0 bases and J by 7 bases, with 9 bases between them. The CDR3 runs to 12 residues. The CDR3 spells CAWSVYRGEAFF. DNA of the CDR3: TGTGCCTGGAGTGTGTACCGGGGTGAAGCTTTCTTT.

This clone has a single count. The V call is TRBV18, the J call TRBJ1-4; 9 nucleotides line up with TRBD1. The CDR3 spans 15 residues. The germline CDR1 and CDR2 sequences are KGHSH and LQKENI. Germline trimming cut 4 bases from V and 5 bases from J; bases unmatched to any gene: 5. The CDR3 sequence: CASSLLQGANEKLFF. The CDR3 nucleotides are TGTGCCAGCTCACTCCTACAGGGGGCAAATGAAAAACTGTTTTTT.

This rearrangement joins TRBV29-1 to TRBJ2-5; TRBD1 aligns across 7 bases. Germline V lookup: CDR1 SQVTM, CDR2 ANQGSEA. This CDR3 contains 14 residues. V was clipped by 3 bases and J by 5 bases; unmatched bases: 9. The CDR3 DNA is TGCAGCGTTGACGACAGGGTAGGGTGGGAGACCCAGTACTTC. Translating it yields CSVDDRVGWETQYF.

The rearrangement uses TRBV7-7 and TRBJ2-2; 8 bases match TRBD1. The J segment lost 6 bases and the V segment lost 6 bases, leaving 6 bases of the junction unmatched. Germline V gene lookup returns CDR1 SSHAT and CDR2 FNYEAQ (reference sequence). The CDR3 loop spans 14 amino acids. The CDR3, as DNA: TGTGCCAGCAGTGGACAGGGTAGCGCCGGGGAGCTGTTTTTT. Amino acid sequence: CASSGQGSAGELFF. The full variable domain, completed using reference TRBV7-7 and TRBJ2-2, is GAGVSQSPRYKVTKRGQDVTLRCDPISSHATLYWYQQALGQGPEFLTYFNYEAQPDKSGLPSDRFSAERPEGSISTLTIQRTEQRDSAMYRCASSGQGSAGELFFGEGSRLTVL.

This clone has a handful of counts. The rearrangement joins TRBV6-5 to TRBJ2-7; weak D call: TRBD1 (5 bases). The CDR3 runs to 15 residues. Trimming stripped 2 bases from V and 2 bases from J, with 13 bases between. Germline loops: CDR1 MNHEY, CDR2 SVGAGI. The DNA of the CDR3 is TGTGCCAGCAGTTACACTTCAGGGTCCACCTACGAGCAGTACTTC. It encodes CASSYTSGSTYEQYF.

The gene calls are TRBV4-1 and TRBJ1-2, with a possible D match to TRBD1 (6 bases). The germline gives CDR1 MGHRA, CDR2 YSYEKL. Trimming stripped 3 bases from V and 1 base from J, with 18 bases between. The CDR3 consists of 17 residues. The CDR3 DNA reads TGCGCCAGCAGCCAGGGCCATTTTAACAGGGTTAACTATGGCTACACCTTC. Residues: CASSQGHFNRVNYGYTF.

The chain employs TRBV2 and TRBJ1-5, with 10 bases lining up with TRBD1. The CDR3 is 16 residues long. Germline values: CDR1 SNHLY, CDR2 FYNNEI. V trimming: 3 bases; J trimming: 4 bases; junction bases outside the gene matches: 6. CDR3 residues: CASSERRTGGNQPQHF. The CDR3 region has the DNA TGTGCCAGCAGTGAGAGGAGGACAGGGGGTAATCAGCCCCAGCATTTT.

This chain uses TRBV4-1 with TRBJ2-1; 11 bases agree with TRBD2. CDR1 and CDR2 (germline): MGHRA, YSYEKL. The CDR3 runs 16 residues. V shed 0 bases, J shed 10 bases, and the junction held 8 bases outside the gene matches. CDR3 region: CASSQDSRRLAGEQFF. CDR3 sequence (DNA): TGCGCCAGCAGCCAAGATAGTAGGAGACTAGCGGGAGAGCAGTTCTTC.

The V call is TRBV10-2, the J call TRBJ1-1; D is unresolved. Looked up from germline, CDR1 is WSHSY and CDR2 is SAAADI. This CDR3 comprises 11 residues. V was cut by 2 bases and J by 7 bases, with 5 bases left in between. The CDR3 loop is CASSEVYEAFF. DNA for the CDR3: TGCGCCAGCAGTGAGGTTTATGAAGCTTTCTTT.

The V and J genes are TRBV19 and TRBJ2-1; 12 bases match TRBD2. Germline CDR1 reads LNHDA; CDR2 reads SQIVND (reference sequence). This CDR3 is built from 16 residues. V shed 3 bases, J shed 9 bases, and the junction held 9 bases outside the gene matches. The CDR3 region has the DNA TGTGCCAGTAGTATGCCGCTAGCGGGAGGGCAGGGTGAGCAGTTCTTC. This translates into CASSMPLAGGQGEQFF.

The rearrangement joins TRBV4-2 to TRBJ2-7, with D tentatively TRBD1 (5 bases). Between the trimmed V and J ends, which lost 1 base and 3 bases, there was a span of 13 bases. Looked up from germline, CDR1 is LGHNA and CDR2 is YNFKEQ. This CDR3 contains 15 residues. CDR3 in amino acids: CASSQAGHLIYEQYF. The CDR3 coding sequence is TGTGCCAGCAGCCAAGCCGGACACCTGATCTACGAGCAGTACTTC.

Only a few counts were recorded for this clone. The chain is built from TRBV2 and TRBJ2-7, with D uncertain. CDR3 length: 13 residues. V was trimmed by 6 bases and J by 0 bases, leaving 9 bases between them. CDR1 and CDR2 from the germline V gene are SNHLY and FYNNEI. The CDR3 loop reads CASRPGNSYEQYF. The CDR3 region has the DNA TGTGCCAGCAGGCCTGGCAACTCCTACGAGCAGTACTTC.